This TCR beta chain was documented in a study of regulatory T cells in long-lasting Graves disease. Assembly of TCR beta libraries relied on iRepertoire HTBI primers together with Arm-PCR of CDR3 regions. TCRdb recomputed calls from the multiplex PCR reads with MiXCR, one row per CDR3 protein. Of 400,000 to 500,000 distinct CDR3 sequences listed, 15% are singletons. The time point denotes: newly diagnosed GD, antithyroid drugs for less than 3 months. Extracted PBMC RNA gave rise to the TCR library. This clonotype was counted at least ten times. The antigen is unknown. Findings and limits, study-wide: Under persistent disease, TRBV28, TRBJ1-2 and TRBJ2-5 were used preferentially.

CDR3 length equals 16 residues. With 4 bases removed from V and 6 bases from J, the gap between germline ends came to 19 bases. Germline V gene lookup returns CDR1 LGHDT and CDR2 YNNKEL (reference sequence). These data also formed part of another study, on T cells in Graves' hyperthyroidism and ophthalmopathy.

The specimen comprised peripheral blood mononuclear cells (PBMCs), sampled at new diagnosis, from a patient treated with antithyroid drugs. The receptor's source is a woman in her thirties with Graves disease. V gene TRBV3-1 combines with J gene TRBJ2-1, with TRBD2 as a possible D gene (5 bases). The CDR3 DNA sequence: TGTGCCAGCAGCCCAACGGTGCCGGGATTAATCAATGAGCAGTTCTTC. Encoded protein: CASSPTVPGLINEQFF.